The 2 T cell receptor beta chains given below trace back to one sample, sequenced in a study of T cells in Graves' hyperthyroidism and ophthalmopathy (dated by TCRdb to about 2019). Libraries came from multiplex PCR. For sequencing, an Illumina HiSeq 2000 was employed. Amplification of TCR beta CDR3 regions was carried out from RNA transcripts. The first round of RT-PCR for the TCR CDR3 was performed with the HTBI primer set and the Qiagen OneStep RT-PCR kit. TCRdb reworked the public reads: Q25 trimming with fastp, MiXCR clone assembly, productive beta chains retained. Duplicate CDR3 protein sequences are folded into a single record with the most common DNA and genes. This sample comprises around 700,000 distinct CDR3 sequences, roughly a sixth of them detected only once. The biggest ten clones account for around 15% of the sample. The sequencing input was blood. The receptors derive from a woman aged 45-65 years with Graves' hyperthyroidism that later progressed to Graves' ophthalmopathy.

This chain links TRBV6-1 with TRBJ2-5; either TRBD1 or TRBD2 may supply D (5 bases each). This CDR3 spans 14 amino acids. Germline CDR1 and CDR2: MNHNS and SASEGT. The germline V and J ends were trimmed by 5 bases and 4 bases, with 14 bases remaining between them. The CDR3 DNA sequence: TGTGCCAGCAGTCGCGACTTGAGGGGAGAGACCCAGTACTTC. It translates to CASSRDLRGETQYF.

This clonotype was observed a handful of times. The chain uses TRBV29-1 and TRBJ1-1; D not resolved. The CDR3 totals 13 residues. The V gene lost 6 bases and the J gene lost 0 bases, with 11 bases spanning the gap. From germline, CDR1 is SQVTM and CDR2 ANQGSEA. CDR3 amino acids: CSVGLRMNTEAFF. CDR3 nucleotide sequence: TGCAGCGTCGGACTCCGGATGAACACTGAAGCTTTCTTT.